The 4 T cell receptor beta chains below were found in one sample sequenced in a study of T cells in Graves' hyperthyroidism and ophthalmopathy. RNA transcripts yielded amplified TCR beta CDR3 regions. The primer set for the first-round RT-PCR of the TCR CDR3 was HTBI. TCRdb reanalysed the multiplex PCR reads using MiXCR and keeps one entry per CDR3 protein. The data hold 90,000 to 120,000 distinct CDR3 sequences, with roughly 15% observed a single time. The sequenced material came from blood. Receptor source: a woman in her 50s with Graves' hyperthyroidism.

This clonotype came up many times. This sequence joins TRBV6-4 and TRBJ2-1; 8 bases line up with TRBD2. The CDR3 runs 16 residues. Trimming at V came to 0 bases and at J to 9 bases, leaving 10 bases not matched to a gene. Germline CDR1 is MRHNA and CDR2 is SNTAGT. The CDR3 sequence is CASSDSVPGGPFEQFF. The CDR3 region has the DNA TGTGCCAGCAGTGACTCGGTGCCGGGAGGGCCTTTTGAGCAGTTCTTC.

This clonotype was seen ten or more times. The chain links TRBV2 to TRBJ1-1; D unclear. The CDR3 is 14 residues long. The germline V gene has CDR1 SNHLY and CDR2 FYNNEI. CDR3 sequence (DNA): TGTGCTGCAAGGGCAAGGGTTATGAACACTGAAGCTTTCTTT. Amino acid sequence: CAARARVMNTEAFF.

This clonotype appeared many times. V gene TRBV5-1 combines with J gene TRBJ2-1; 7 bases align to TRBD2. J lost 7 bases, V lost 2 bases, and 9 bases had no gene match. CDR1 SGHRS and CDR2 YFSETQ come from the germline V gene. The CDR3 contains 15 residues. In nucleotides, the CDR3 is TGCGCCAGCAGCTTAGAGGGAGGGCCTCGGAATGAGCAGTTCTTC. Translating gives CASSLEGGPRNEQFF.

This clonotype was counted ten times or more. The rearrangement joins TRBV9 to TRBJ2-3; D not certain. The CDR3 is 14 residues long. Germline V lookup: CDR1 SGDLS, CDR2 YYNGEE. Trimming removed 0 bases at V and 2 bases at J, with 7 bases between. The CDR3 DNA is TGTGCCAGCAGCGTAGTAGAGTTCACAGATACGCAGTATTTT. Its protein is CASSVVEFTDTQYF.